The TCR beta chain described here comes from a study of cytomegalovirus exposure and HLA in healthy donors. About the study: In an early release, HLA-typed donors contributed tens of millions of unique TCR sequences.

This PCR relied on a set of 60 Vbeta primers and 13 Jbeta primers. Produced via immunoSEQ multiplex PCR; TCRdb's table is partial and in-frame only. The sample contains more than 95,000 clones, 78% of which appear only once. On this clone itself: Its antigen is not known.

Germline CDR1 reads ENHRY; CDR2 reads SYGVKD. This CDR3 contains 14 residues. V was pared by 5 bases and J by 6 bases, with 13 bases between. Study-level points and caveats: In a later analysis, TCR beta V- and J-gene trimming was associated with a missense DCLRE1C variant. Cytomegalovirus association was listed for 150 to 200 TCR beta chains.

Material for sequencing was PBMCs. The chain couples TRBV10-3 to TRBJ2-2; TRBD1 is a possible D gene (5 bases). This TCR was recovered from a woman in her thirties or forties in good health and CMV-seronegative. CDR3 sequence: CAISSPGKSGELFF. In nucleotides, the CDR3 is TGTGCCATCAGTTCGCCAGGGAAGTCCGGGGAGCTGTTTTTT.